The clone carrying this T cell receptor (beta chain) was picked up many times. No antigen is known for it. V gave up 0 bases and J gave up 4 bases, with 15 bases separating them. CDR1 is MNHEY, CDR2 SVGAGI, per germline. The CDR3 has 16 amino acids. TCRdb re-called the RACE reads through MiXCR, storing one row per CDR3 protein. The sample includes tens of thousands of distinct CDR3 sequences, 7.5% to 9.5% of them seen just once. This entry belongs to a study of human T cells and chemical hapten exposure. Indicated time point: patch test 1, 2 weeks after DPC sensitization. Indicated treatment: therapeutic diphenylcyclopropenone sensitization with weekly scalp DPC. Total RNA came from unfractionated whole blood. Findings of the study overall: Clustering by CDR3 similarity yielded significantly more large clusters from expanded TCRs than controls.

The receptor was isolated from a woman in her twenties or thirties with alopecia areata. Some clones in this sample may be carry-over from other donors' samples. This specimen was whole blood, taken in connection with sensitization to the hapten diphenylcyclopropenone (DPC). The chain combines TRBV6-5 with TRBJ2-5; TRBD1 is a possible D gene (5 bases). In DNA, the CDR3 is TGTGCCAGCAGTTACTCCGCAGGGTTCCCAGGAGAGACCCAGTACTTC. The encoded protein is CASSYSAGFPGETQYF.